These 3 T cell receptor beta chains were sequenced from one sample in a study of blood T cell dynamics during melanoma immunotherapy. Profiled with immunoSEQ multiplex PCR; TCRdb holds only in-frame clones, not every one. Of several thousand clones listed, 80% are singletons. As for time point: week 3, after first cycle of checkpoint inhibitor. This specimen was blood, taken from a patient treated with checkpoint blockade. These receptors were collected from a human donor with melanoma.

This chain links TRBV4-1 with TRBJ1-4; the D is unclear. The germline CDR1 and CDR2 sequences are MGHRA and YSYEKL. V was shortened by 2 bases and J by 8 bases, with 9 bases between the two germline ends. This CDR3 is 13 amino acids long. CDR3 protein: CASSQLTEEKLFF. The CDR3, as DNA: TGCGCCAGCAGCCAACTAACAGAGGAAAAACTGTTTTTT.

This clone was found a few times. In nucleotides, the CDR3 is TGCGCCAGCAGCCAAGATAGGGATGGTGGCTACACCTTC. Translated, it gives CASSQDRDGGYTF. This chain links TRBV4-1 with TRBJ1-2, with D unresolved. Per germline, CDR1 MGHRA and CDR2 YSYEKL. Trimming stripped 0 bases from V and 7 bases from J, with 9 bases between. The CDR3 is 13 residues long.

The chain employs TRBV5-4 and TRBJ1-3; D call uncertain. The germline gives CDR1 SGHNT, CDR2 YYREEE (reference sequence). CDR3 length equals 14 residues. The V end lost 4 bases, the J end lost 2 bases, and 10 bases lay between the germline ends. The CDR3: CASSPGFAGNTIYF. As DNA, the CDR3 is TGTGCCAGCAGCCCAGGTTTTGCTGGAAACACCATATATTTT.